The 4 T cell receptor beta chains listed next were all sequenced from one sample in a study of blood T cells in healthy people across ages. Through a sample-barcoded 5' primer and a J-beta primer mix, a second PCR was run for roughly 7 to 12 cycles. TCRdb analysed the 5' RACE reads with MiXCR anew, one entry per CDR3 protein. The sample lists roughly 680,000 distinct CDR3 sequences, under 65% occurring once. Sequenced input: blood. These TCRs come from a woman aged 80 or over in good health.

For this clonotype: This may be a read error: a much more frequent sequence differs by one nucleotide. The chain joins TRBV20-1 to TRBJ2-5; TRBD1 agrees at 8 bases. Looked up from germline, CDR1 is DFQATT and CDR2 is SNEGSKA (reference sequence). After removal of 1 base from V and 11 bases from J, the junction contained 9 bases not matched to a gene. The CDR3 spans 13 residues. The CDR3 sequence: CSARGTGSYEQYF. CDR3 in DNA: TGCAGTGCTAGAGGGACAGGGAGCTATGAGCAGTACTTC.

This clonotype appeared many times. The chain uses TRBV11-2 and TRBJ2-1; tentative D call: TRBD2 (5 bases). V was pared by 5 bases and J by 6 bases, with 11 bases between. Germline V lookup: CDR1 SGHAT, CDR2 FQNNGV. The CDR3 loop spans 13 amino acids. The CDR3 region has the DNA TGTGCCAGCAGCCTTAATAGCGTCAATGAGCAGTTCTTC. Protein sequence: CASSLNSVNEQFF.

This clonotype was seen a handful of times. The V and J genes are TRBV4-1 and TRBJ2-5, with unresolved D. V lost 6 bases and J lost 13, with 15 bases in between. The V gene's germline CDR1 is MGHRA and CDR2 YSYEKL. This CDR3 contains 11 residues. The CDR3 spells CASSFGRDLYF. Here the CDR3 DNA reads TGCGCCAGCAGTTTTGGACGAGATTTGTACTTC.

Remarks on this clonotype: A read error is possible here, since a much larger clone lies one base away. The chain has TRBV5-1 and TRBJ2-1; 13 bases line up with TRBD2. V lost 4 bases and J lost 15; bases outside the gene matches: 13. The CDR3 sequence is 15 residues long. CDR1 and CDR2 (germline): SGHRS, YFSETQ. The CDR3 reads CASSRGLAGVAIGFF. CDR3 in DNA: TGCGCCAGCAGCCGCGGACTAGCGGGAGTTGCTATAGGGTTCTTC.